This T cell receptor beta chain was captured by sequencing in a study of shared clonotypes between healthy human individuals. Study outcomes and limitations: The authors sampled blood alone, and tissue repertoires likely differ. Unshared clonotypes carried lower generation probabilities than those common to all four donors.

This clone occurred once. The antigen remains unidentified. V was clipped by 6 bases and J by 5 bases, with 16 bases between them. Looked up from germline, CDR1 is SEHNR and CDR2 is FQNEAQ (reference sequence). CDR3 length equals 15 residues. It was CD45RO-negative cells, positively selected for CCR7, that made up naive CD8 cells, with terminally differentiated effector memory CD45RA+ cells excluded. There were no recent acute infections or vaccinations among the donors, who were healthy HIV-negative adults. Repertoires were generated with immunoSEQ multiplex PCR, while TCRdb's copy carries only in-frame clones and drops some. The top ten clones hold 0.85% to 1.2% of a sample with millions of clones, 85% to 95% of them seen once.

The sequence was obtained from a young man in good health. This chain uses TRBV7-9 with TRBJ2-2; D perhaps matches TRBD1 (6 bases). Sequencing input: naive CD8+ T cells sorted from blood. This CDR3 is CASSYPRGETGELFF. CDR3 bases: TGTGCCAGCAGTTACCCCAGGGGCGAGACCGGGGAGCTGTTTTTT.